These 20 T cell receptor beta chains were all obtained from the same sample, sequenced in a study of blood T cell repertoires in COVID-19. Some clones are missing from TCRdb's copy, which holds only in-frame ones; the method was immunoSEQ multiplex PCR. Among about 220,000 clones, 80% to 90% were seen once, and the ten largest hold approximately 3.4%. Sequences were obtained from PBMCs or T cells enriched from blood (not recorded which). These receptors originate from a woman aged 18-30 years in a cohort exposed to, infected with or recovered from COVID-19 (not recorded which).

This chain joins TRBV27 and TRBJ2-1; 7 bases are a match to TRBD1. Germline assignment: CDR1 MNHEY and CDR2 SMNVEV (reference sequence). Trimming at V came to 6 bases and at J to 5 bases, leaving 7 bases not matched to a gene. This CDR3 has 14 amino acids. The CDR3 spells CASRIRDRNNEQFF. The CDR3 DNA is TGTGCCAGCAGGATCCGGGACAGAAACAATGAGCAGTTCTTC.

V usage is TRBV28 and J usage is TRBJ1-3, with D tentatively TRBD1 (5 bases). Trimming shortened V by 6 bases and J by 8 bases, and 17 bases separated the two germline ends. The germline gives CDR1 MDHEN, CDR2 SYDVKM. There are 14 residues in the CDR3. The CDR3: CASSLGGIRDTIYF. CDR3 DNA sequence: TGTGCCAGCAGCTTGGGGGGTATTCGGGACACCATATATTTT.

The rearrangement uses TRBV6-6 and TRBJ2-3; 9 bases map to TRBD2. The ends lost 5 bases at V and 0 bases at J; junction bases unmatched: 9. CDR3 length equals 17 residues. In germline, CDR1 is MNHNY, CDR2 SVGAGI (reference sequence). Written as DNA, the CDR3 is TGTGCCAGCAGTGGATCCCTAGCGGGGATTAGCACAGATACGCAGTATTTT. Translating gives CASSGSLAGISTDTQYF.

V usage is TRBV27 and J usage is TRBJ1-2; D is perhaps TRBD1 (5 bases). Looked up from germline, CDR1 is MNHEY and CDR2 is SMNVEV (reference sequence). The CDR3 spans 15 residues. V lost 4 bases and J lost 4, with 16 bases in between. Here the CDR3 reads CASSSRPRGGYGYTF. For the CDR3, the DNA is TGTGCCAGCAGTTCAAGACCAAGGGGCGGCTATGGCTACACCTTC.

This sequence joins TRBV2 and TRBJ1-5; TRBD1 aligns across 8 bases. This CDR3 is 15 amino acids long. Germline values: CDR1 SNHLY, CDR2 FYNNEI. The V and J ends lost 4 bases and 7 bases, in that order; junction bases with no gene match: 9. The CDR3 region is CASSVRLTGAQPQHF. The CDR3 DNA reads as TGTGCCAGCAGTGTGAGATTGACAGGGGCCCAGCCCCAGCATTTT. Filled out from reference TRBV2 and TRBJ1-5, the complete variable domain reads EPEVTQTPSHQVTQMGQEVILRCVPISNHLYFYWYRQILGQKVEFLVSFYNNEISEKSEIFDDQFSVERPDGSNFTLKIRSTKLEDSAMYFCASSVRLTGAQPQHFGDGTRLSIL.

The chain is built from TRBV7-6 and TRBJ2-2; 9 nucleotides align to TRBD2. V trimming: 5 bases; J trimming: 2 bases; junction bases outside the gene matches: 3. The CDR3 has 15 residues. The V gene's germline CDR1 is SGHVS and CDR2 FNYEAQ. CDR3 in amino acids: CASSVGLANTGELFF. As DNA, the CDR3 is TGTGCCAGCAGCGTGGGACTAGCTAACACCGGGGAGCTGTTTTTT.

The chain joins TRBV10-2 to TRBJ1-3; maybe TRBD1 (5 bases). This CDR3 spans 14 amino acids. Deletions cut 6 bases from V and 1 base from J, with 10 bases between. CDR1 is WSHSY, CDR2 SAAADI, per germline. For the CDR3, the DNA is TGCGCCAGCAGCAACTCAGGGTCTGGAAACACCATATATTTT. As protein: CASSNSGSGNTIYF.

This sequence joins TRBV3-1 (or the pseudogene TRBV3-2) and TRBJ2-5; 7 positions agree with TRBD2. The V and J ends lost 7 bases and 5 bases, in that order; junction bases with no gene match: 7. The CDR3 totals 13 residues. CDR1 LGHDT and CDR2 YNNKEL come from the germline V gene (reference sequence). The DNA for the CDR3 is TGTGCCAGCACCCTAAGGGGAGGGGAGACCCAGTACTTC. Translating it yields CASTLRGGETQYF.

The V call is TRBV13, the J call TRBJ1-1; D may be TRBD1 (6 bases). The V end was cut by 5 bases, the J end by 4 bases, with 11 bases between. In germline, CDR1 is PRHDT, CDR2 FYEKMQ (reference sequence). CDR3 length equals 13 residues. Written as DNA, the CDR3 is TGTGCCAGCAGCACACACAGGGCCACTGAAGCTTTCTTT. Translated: CASSTHRATEAFF.

The chain uses TRBV6-1 and TRBJ2-7; D possibly corresponds to TRBD1 (6 bases). CDR3 length: 16 amino acids. Trimming left V 1 base short and J 6 bases short, with 19 bases between. Per the germline V gene, CDR1 is MNHNS and CDR2 is SASEGT. CDR3 sequence: CASSEVGRGEGLEQYF. CDR3 bases: TGTGCCAGCAGTGAAGTCGGCAGGGGAGAGGGTCTCGAGCAGTACTTC.

The J gene is TRBJ1-4, the V gene TRBV2; 7 bases agree with TRBD1. Germline values: CDR1 SNHLY, CDR2 FYNNEI. The J segment lost 0 bases and the V segment lost 5 bases, leaving 12 bases of the junction unmatched. CDR3 length equals 18 residues. CDR3 sequence (DNA): TGTGCCAGCAGTTCCTTTTCACAGGGGTGGGCAACTAATGAAAAACTGTTTTTT. Translating gives CASSSFSQGWATNEKLFF.

This clone was recorded only once. The chain has TRBV18 and TRBJ2-1, with D maybe TRBD2 (6 bases). CDR3 length: 14 amino acids. V was pared by 2 bases and J by 4 bases, with 9 bases between. The germline CDR1 and CDR2 sequences are KGHSH and LQKENI. The CDR3: CASSPSGRYNEQFF. CDR3 coding DNA: TGTGCCAGCTCACCATCAGGGAGGTACAATGAGCAGTTCTTC.

This clone is a singleton in its sample. The chain combines TRBV5-1 with TRBJ2-7; 10 bases map to TRBD2. With V trimmed by 5 bases and J by 2 bases, 4 bases remained unmatched. This CDR3 spans 14 amino acids. The germline V gene has CDR1 SGHRS and CDR2 YFSETQ. CDR3 bases: TGCGCCAGCAGAGAGCGGGGGGGACCCTACGAGCAGTACTTC. It specifies CASRERGGPYEQYF.

V is TRBV2 and J is TRBJ1-3; D not resolved. Germline lookup yields CDR1 SNHLY and CDR2 FYNNEI. Trimming removed 10 bases from V and 1 base from J, with 17 bases in between. This CDR3 spans 15 amino acids. The CDR3 nucleotides are TGTGCCACCTCGGCCAGGCGCTTTTCTGGAAACACCATATATTTT. Translation gives CATSARRFSGNTIYF. The whole variable domain, filled in from reference TRBV2 and TRBJ1-3, reads EPEVTQTPSHQVTQMGQEVILRCVPISNHLYFYWYRQILGQKVEFLVSFYNNEISEKSEIFDDQFSVERPDGSNFTLKIRSTKLEDSAMYFCATSARRFSGNTIYFGEGSWLTVV.

The chain uses TRBV11-2 and TRBJ2-1; 11 bases align to TRBD2. Germline V gene lookup returns CDR1 SGHAT and CDR2 FQNNGV. V was pared by 3 bases and J by 7 bases, with 2 bases of the junction left unmatched. CDR3 length equals 14 residues. The CDR3 nucleotides are TGTGCCAGCAGCTTGGCTAGCGGGAGGAATGAGCAGTTCTTC. It codes for CASSLASGRNEQFF.

V and J are TRBV10-2 and TRBJ1-6, with D possibly TRBD1 on 6 matching bases. The germline gives CDR1 WSHSY, CDR2 SAAADI. V lost 8 bases, J lost 14 bases, and 19 bases lay in between. The CDR3 spans 13 residues. CDR3 amino acids: CASGHQGRGSLHF. The CDR3, as DNA: TGCGCCAGCGGCCATCAGGGGAGGGGTTCCCTCCACTTT.

This chain joins TRBV6-5 and TRBJ2-7; 10 bases fit TRBD1. CDR3 size: 14 residues. V gave up 2 bases and J gave up 2 bases; unmatched junction bases: 0. Germline loops: CDR1 MNHEY, CDR2 SVGAGI. The DNA of the CDR3 is TGTGCCAGCAGTTACGGGACAGGGGCCTACGAGCAGTACTTC. Its protein product is CASSYGTGAYEQYF.

The V and J genes are TRBV27 and TRBJ2-7; D is perhaps TRBD1 (7 bases). Germline V gene sequence: CDR1 MNHEY, CDR2 SMNVEV (reference sequence). CDR3 length: 14 residues. The V end was cut by 5 bases, the J end by 5 bases, with 16 bases between. Written as DNA, the CDR3 is TGTGCCAGCAGTCTACAAGACAGGGAGGACGAGCAGTACTTC. The encoded protein is CASSLQDREDEQYF.

The genes are TRBV3-1 (or the pseudogene TRBV3-2) and TRBJ2-1; 11 bases are shared with TRBD2. The CDR3 runs 15 residues. Germline V CDR1 and CDR2: LGHDT, YNNKEL (reference sequence). Losses at the gene ends were 6 bases for V and 7 bases for J; bases not matched to a gene: 8. The CDR3 loop reads CASSPIAGGHNEQFF. In DNA, the CDR3 is TGTGCCAGCAGTCCCATAGCGGGGGGGCATAATGAGCAGTTCTTC.

The V and J genes are TRBV14 and TRBJ2-3; possible D gene TRBD2, 5 bases. Germline V lookup: CDR1 SGHDN, CDR2 FVKESK. This CDR3 comprises 18 residues. V was shortened by 1 base and J by 4 bases, with 21 bases between the two germline ends. The CDR3 region is CASSQGSGSSTTPDTQYF. The DNA of the CDR3 is TGTGCCAGCAGCCAAGGTTCCGGATCTAGCACAACCCCAGATACGCAGTATTTT.